This T cell receptor beta chain was sequenced in a study of T cell clones after liver transplantation. Background on the study: Three of the eight recipients were HCV-positive; the rest had non-autoimmune, non-viral transplant indications.

Thawed unstimulated PBMCs were FACS-sorted by CD3, CD4 and CD8 into two populations. The CDR3 consists of 15 residues. Germline V gene lookup returns CDR1 LGHNA and CDR2 YSLEER. The V and J ends lost 1 base and 5 bases respectively, with 14 bases between them. TCRdb keeps only in-frame clones here, not all; method: immunoSEQ multiplex PCR. The data contain approximately 70,000 clones, less than 90% of them singletons. The V and J genes are TRBV4-3 and TRBJ2-5; D may be TRBD1 or TRBD2 (5 bases each). The source material was CD4+ T cells from blood, sampled less than 50 months after liver transplant. This TCR came from a human patient who received a liver transplant. The graft donor may have contributed some T cells. CDR3 amino acids: CASSQGSLGTETQYF. The CDR3 DNA reads as TGCGCCAGCAGCCAAGGGAGTCTCGGGACCGAGACCCAGTACTTC.